Following are 5 T cell receptor beta chains from one sample sequenced in a study of T-cell reconstitution after alpha-beta-depleted transplantation in children. The TCRbeta library was prepared with unique molecular identifiers. MiXCR, run by TCRdb on the PCR reads, gives a single entry per CDR3 protein. The sample consists of under 300,000 distinct CDR3 sequences, 9.5% to 13% of them appearing once. This sample comprised peripheral blood, obtained 180 days after TCRalphabeta/CD19-depleted stem cell transplant. These receptors came from a male patient aged 2 to 10 who had a stem cell transplant for chronic granulomatous disease, so the T cells may come from the graft donor.

This clonotype appeared many times. V is TRBV6-1 and J is TRBJ2-5; 9 bases are shared with TRBD1. The germline CDR1 and CDR2 sequences are MNHNS and SASEGT. The CDR3 is 16 amino acids. The ends lost 5 bases at V and 4 bases at J; junction bases unmatched: 11. CDR3 in DNA: TGTGCCAGCAGTATAAACCGGGACAGGGCGTCAGAGACCCAGTACTTC. It codes for CASSINRDRASETQYF.

Ten or more counts support this clonotype. The V and J genes are TRBV7-9 and TRBJ2-1; no clear D gene. This CDR3 spans 9 amino acids. Germline lookup yields CDR1 SEHNR and CDR2 FQNEAQ (reference sequence). V lost 11 bases to trimming and J lost 6 bases, with 5 bases between them. CDR3 coding DNA: TGTGCCCTTGGCAATGAGCAGTTCTTC. Protein product: CALGNEQFF.

This clonotype was seen many times. The V and J genes are TRBV27 and TRBJ2-1; D remains unclear. Per the germline V gene, CDR1 is MNHEY and CDR2 is SMNVEV (reference sequence). CDR3 length equals 14 residues. Trimming removed 2 bases from V and 6 bases from J, with 11 bases in between. CDR3 sequence (DNA): TGTGCCAGCAGTTTAAATGGGCTCCTCAATGAGCAGTTCTTC. Protein sequence: CASSLNGLLNEQFF.

Many counts were recorded for this clonotype. This chain connects TRBV6-1 to TRBJ2-1, with D possibly being TRBD1 (6 bases). The CDR3 length is 15 residues. Trimming pared 6 bases from V and 6 bases from J, leaving 18 bases between. Germline V gene sequence: CDR1 MNHNS, CDR2 SASEGT. The CDR3 DNA reads as TGTGCCAGCAGGGACAGACTAACTACTTTCAATGAGCAGTTCTTC. Amino acid sequence: CASRDRLTTFNEQFF.

The gene calls are TRBV6-1 and TRBJ2-7; 12 bases are a match to TRBD2. The CDR3 extends over 15 amino acids. Germline values: CDR1 MNHNS, CDR2 SASEGT. The trim removed 4 bases at V and 2 bases at J, leaving 3 bases unmatched. This CDR3 is CASSGTSGRTYEQYF. CDR3 DNA sequence: TGTGCCAGCAGTGGAACTAGCGGGAGGACCTACGAGCAGTACTTC.